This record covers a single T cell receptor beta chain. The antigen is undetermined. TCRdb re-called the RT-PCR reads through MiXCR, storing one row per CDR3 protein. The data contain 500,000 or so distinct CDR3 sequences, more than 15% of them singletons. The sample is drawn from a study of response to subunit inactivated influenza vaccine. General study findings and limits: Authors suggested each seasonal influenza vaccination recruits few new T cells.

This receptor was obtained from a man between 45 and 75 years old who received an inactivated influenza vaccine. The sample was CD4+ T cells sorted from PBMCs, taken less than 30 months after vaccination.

CDR3 bases: TGTGCCAGCAGTTTTGGTCGAGCCCAGCATTTT. Its protein is CASSFGRAQHF. This sequence joins TRBV12-3 or TRBV12-4 and TRBJ1-5, with D uncertain. Trimming took 3 bases from V and 11 from J, leaving 8 bases between them. The CDR3 loop spans 11 amino acids.